The 27 T cell receptor beta chains listed next were all sequenced from one sample in a study of PD-L1 blockade in urothelial cancer. Using immunoSEQ multiplex PCR, the repertoire was profiled, and TCRdb retains in-frame clones only, with some absent. The sample holds tens of thousands of clones, 80% seen once. This specimen was PBMCs, taken around atezolizumab (anti-PD-L1) treatment. These receptors were collected from a man between 45 and 60 years old with urothelial cancer.

Note on this clone: An end of the junction differs from the germline gene, which may be a read error. This chain links TRBV7-7 with TRBJ2-2; no definite D call. The CDR3 has 12 residues. Germline loops: CDR1 SSHAT, CDR2 FNYEAQ (reference sequence). CDR3: CASSSSTGELFF. CDR3 bases: TGTGCTAGCAGCTCGAGCACCGGGGAGCTGTTTTTT.

This chain connects TRBV25-1 to TRBJ1-1; possible D gene TRBD1, 6 bases. The germline gives CDR1 MGHDK, CDR2 SYGVNS. The CDR3 loop spans 18 amino acids. V lost 4 bases and J lost 1, with 22 bases in between. CDR3 sequence: CASSGLPRQALSNTEAFF. The CDR3 nucleotides are TGTGCCAGCAGTGGATTACCCCGACAGGCGCTCTCGAACACTGAAGCTTTCTTT.

This clone has just a few counts. This chain links TRBV19 with TRBJ1-5; maybe TRBD1 (6 bases). Germline lookup yields CDR1 LNHDA and CDR2 SQIVND (reference sequence). V gave up 3 bases and J gave up 4 bases, with 10 bases separating them. The CDR3 contains 14 residues. The CDR3 sequence: CASSIRGQNQPQHF. In DNA form, the CDR3 reads TGTGCCAGTAGTATCCGCGGACAGAATCAGCCCCAGCATTTT.

This rearrangement joins TRBV7-2 to TRBJ2-2; TRBD1 aligns across 7 bases. The CDR3 loop spans 15 amino acids. Trimming removed 5 bases from V and 5 bases from J; junction bases left unmatched: 8. Germline V gives CDR1 SGHTA, CDR2 FQGNSA. CDR3: CASSVDRVITGELFF. CDR3 in DNA: TGTGCCAGCAGCGTCGACAGGGTGATTACCGGGGAGCTGTTTTTT.

The CDR3, as DNA: TGTGCTAGTGGTTTGCCTGAAGTAGTGCGGAAAGAGACCCAGTACTTC. This sequence encodes CASGLPEVVRKETQYF. The chain carries TRBV12-5 and TRBJ2-5; no firm D call. Germline V lookup: CDR1 LGHNT, CDR2 FRNRAP. Deletions cut 2 bases from V and 3 bases from J, with 16 bases between. The CDR3 runs 16 residues.

The chain carries TRBV6-1 and TRBJ2-3, with D unclear. V was pared by 0 bases and J by 2 bases, with 6 bases between. CDR3 length equals 14 residues. The germline V gene has CDR1 MNHNS and CDR2 SASEGT. CDR3 sequence reads: CASSEALITDTQYF. Here the CDR3 DNA reads TGTGCCAGCAGTGAAGCCCTTATCACAGATACGCAGTATTTT.

This clone has a handful of counts. CDR3 coding DNA: TGTGCCAGCAGTGGTACTAGGATGTATGAGCAGTTCTTC. It yields the protein CASSGTRMYEQFF. This sequence joins TRBV6-5 and TRBJ2-1, with D perhaps matching TRBD2 (5 bases). The CDR3 totals 13 residues. With 5 bases removed from V and 8 bases from J, the gap between germline ends came to 13 bases. Germline V CDR1 and CDR2: MNHEY, SVGAGI.

This clone was counted a few times. Written as DNA, the CDR3 is TGCAGCGTGGGGGCAGGGCCTTTCACAGATACGCAGTATTTT. This codes for CSVGAGPFTDTQYF. The chain recombines TRBV29-1 with TRBJ2-3, with D tentatively TRBD1 (6 bases). V lost 6 bases, J lost 2 bases, and 15 bases lay in between. This CDR3 is built from 14 residues. Germline CDR1 and CDR2: SQVTM and ANQGSEA.

V gene TRBV7-9 combines with J gene TRBJ1-4; D gene uncertain. This CDR3 is built from 14 residues. V dropped 2 bases and J dropped 6 bases, with 10 bases sitting between them. Per germline, CDR1 SEHNR and CDR2 FQNEAQ (reference sequence). CDR3 amino acids: CASSLFPADEKLFF. Here the CDR3 DNA reads TGTGCCAGCAGCTTATTCCCGGCGGATGAAAAACTGTTTTTT.

The CDR3 nucleotides read TGTGCCAGCACCATGGGACAGGGTTTGAACTATGGCTACACCTTC. This translates into CASTMGQGLNYGYTF. The V gene is TRBV6-5, the J gene TRBJ1-2; 9 bases agree with TRBD1. The CDR3 contains 15 residues. Per germline, CDR1 MNHEY and CDR2 SVGAGI. V lost 7 bases, J lost 2 bases, and 8 bases stayed unmatched.

This clone was picked up a small number of times. The chain couples TRBV5-6 to TRBJ1-1, with 8 positions matching TRBD1. Germline CDR1 is SGHDT and CDR2 is YYEEEE. The CDR3 consists of 16 residues. J lost 2 bases, V lost 2 bases, and 8 bases had no gene match. The CDR3 loop is CASSFGSGGVNTEAFF. The CDR3, as DNA: TGTGCCAGCAGCTTTGGGTCAGGGGGCGTCAACACTGAAGCTTTCTTT.

This rearrangement joins TRBV9 to TRBJ1-2; D is unresolved. The CDR3 is made up of 16 amino acids. Per germline, CDR1 SGDLS and CDR2 YYNGEE. The V and J ends lost 0 bases and 2 bases respectively, with 14 bases between them. The CDR3 sequence is CASSVVRADENYGYTF. The CDR3 region has the DNA TGTGCCAGCAGCGTAGTGAGGGCAGACGAGAACTATGGCTACACCTTC. Variable domain in full (rest from reference TRBV9 and TRBJ1-2): DSGVTQTPKHLITATGQRVTLRCSPRSGDLSVYWYQQSLDQGLQFLIQYYNGEERAKGNILERFSAQQFPDLHSELNLSSLELGDSALYFCASSVVRADENYGYTFGSGTRLTVV.

The rearrangement joins TRBV29-1 to TRBJ2-2; 12 bases agree with TRBD2. V trimming: 4 bases; J trimming: 6 bases; junction bases outside the gene matches: 0. Germline CDR1 and CDR2: SQVTM and ANQGSEA. This CDR3 region has 13 residues. In DNA form, the CDR3 reads TGCAGCGTTGGACTAGCGGGGGCCGGGGAGCTGTTTTTT. Translated: CSVGLAGAGELFF.

The J gene is TRBJ2-2, the V gene TRBV5-1; 11 positions agree with TRBD1. Losses at the gene ends were 3 bases for V and 5 bases for J; bases not matched to a gene: 18. Germline assignment: CDR1 SGHRS and CDR2 YFSETQ. The CDR3 contains 20 residues. In nucleotides, the CDR3 is TGCGCCAGCAGCTCCACTCTGACAAGAGGGACAGGGGGACGGACCGGGGAGCTGTTTTTT. Amino acids: CASSSTLTRGTGGRTGELFF. Variable domain in full (rest from reference TRBV5-1 and TRBJ2-2): KAGVTQTPRYLIKTRGQQVTLSCSPISGHRSVSWYQQTPGQGLQFLFEYFSETQRNKGNFPGRFSGRQFSNSRSEMNVSTLELGDSALYLCASSSTLTRGTGGRTGELFFGEGSRLTVL.

CDR3 amino acids: CASSLRQGYGYTF. The CDR3 region has the DNA TGTGCCAGCAGCTTAAGACAGGGGTATGGCTACACCTTC. The genes are TRBV11-2 and TRBJ1-2; TRBD1 agrees at 8 bases. The CDR3 has 13 amino acids. Germline V gene data show CDR1 as SGHAT and CDR2 as FQNNGV. Trimming at V came to 2 bases and at J to 5 bases, leaving 1 base not matched to a gene.

The CDR3 spells CASSLGLAGTNEQFF. CDR3 DNA sequence: TGTGCCAGCAGCTTGGGACTAGCGGGAACCAATGAGCAGTTCTTC. The genes are TRBV7-8 and TRBJ2-1; 13 bases are shared with TRBD2. The germline CDR1 and CDR2 sequences are SGHVS and FQNEAQ. The J segment lost 6 bases and the V segment lost 3 bases, leaving 2 bases of the junction unmatched. This CDR3 has 15 residues.

This clone appeared once. The chain combines TRBV6-5 with TRBJ1-1, with D possibly being TRBD1 (5 bases). Germline assignment: CDR1 MNHEY and CDR2 SVGAGI. Trimming removed 2 bases at V and 7 bases at J, with 11 bases between. The CDR3 sequence is 13 residues long. The CDR3 DNA sequence: TGTGCCAGCAGTTACCGTGGACAATATGAAGCTTTCTTT. This gives the protein CASSYRGQYEAFF.

The CDR3 DNA sequence: TGTGCCAGCAGCTTAACACAGGGGATCTCACCCCTCCACTTT. Protein product: CASSLTQGISPLHF. The rearrangement joins TRBV7-9 to TRBJ1-6; 7 bases line up with TRBD1. J was trimmed by 10 bases and V by 2 bases; bases with no gene match: 5. CDR3 length: 14 amino acids. Germline V gene lookup returns CDR1 SEHNR and CDR2 FQNEAQ (reference sequence).

V gene TRBV28 combines with J gene TRBJ2-5; possible D gene TRBD2, 5 bases. The germline CDR1 and CDR2 sequences are MDHEN and SYDVKM. V was trimmed by 3 bases and J by 7 bases, leaving 9 bases between them. The CDR3 sequence is 12 residues long. CDR3 loop: CASSFTEGTQYF. Written as DNA, the CDR3 is TGTGCCAGCAGTTTCACTGAGGGGACCCAGTACTTC.

J is TRBJ1-1 and V is TRBV5-1, with D hard to call. CDR1 is SGHRS, CDR2 YFSETQ, per germline. The CDR3 runs 13 residues. V was shortened by 4 bases and J by 5 bases, with 12 bases between the two germline ends. CDR3 sequence: CASSPSPDTEAFF. CDR3 nucleotides: TGCGCCAGCAGCCCGAGTCCCGATACTGAAGCTTTCTTT.

J is TRBJ1-3 and V is TRBV2; 8 bases line up with TRBD1. V trimming: 5 bases; J trimming: 5 bases; junction bases outside the gene matches: 5. Germline lookup yields CDR1 SNHLY and CDR2 FYNNEI. The CDR3 has 14 amino acids. CDR3: CASSTGTGRNTIYF. The CDR3 DNA sequence: TGTGCCAGCAGTACCGGGACAGGAAGAAACACCATATATTTT.

The V call is TRBV2, the J call TRBJ1-2, with TRBD1 identical over 7 bases. V gave up 9 bases and J gave up 8 bases; unmatched junction bases: 6. The germline CDR1 and CDR2 sequences are SNHLY and FYNNEI. The CDR3 consists of 11 residues. The CDR3 region has the DNA TGTGCCAGGACAGGGTCCGGAGGCTACACCTTC. The encoded protein is CARTGSGGYTF.

The V gene is TRBV5-1, the J gene TRBJ1-1, with TRBD1 as a possible D gene (6 bases). V was shortened by 4 bases and J by 0 bases, with 13 bases between the two germline ends. This CDR3 is 15 amino acids long. Germline loops: CDR1 SGHRS, CDR2 YFSETQ. The CDR3 loop is CASSPEGGMNTEAFF. CDR3 coding DNA: TGCGCCAGCAGCCCGGAGGGGGGGATGAACACTGAAGCTTTCTTT.

The rearrangement links TRBV7-2 to TRBJ1-1; the match to TRBD1 covers 10 bases. CDR1 SGHTA and CDR2 FQGNSA come from the germline V gene. V shed 5 bases, J shed 4 bases, and the junction held 4 bases outside the gene matches. This CDR3 is built from 14 residues. The CDR3 region has the DNA TGTGCCAGCAGCGCGACAGGGGGCGTCACTGAAGCTTTCTTT. Residues: CASSATGGVTEAFF.

The chain uses TRBV27 and TRBJ1-1; 7 bases map to TRBD1. Germline values: CDR1 MNHEY, CDR2 SMNVEV (reference sequence). The CDR3 extends over 15 amino acids. Unmatched junction bases numbered 8, after V lost 6 bases and J lost 1 base. The CDR3 loop is CASRKETGRNTEAFF. CDR3 coding DNA: TGTGCCAGCAGGAAGGAGACAGGGAGGAACACTGAAGCTTTCTTT.

The chain has TRBV19 and TRBJ1-4; TRBD1 matches at 7 bases. Germline assignment: CDR1 LNHDA and CDR2 SQIVND (reference sequence). V lost 5 bases, J lost 8 bases, and 11 bases stayed unmatched. CDR3 length equals 15 residues. CDR3: CASSGGTASREKLFF. CDR3 DNA: TGTGCCAGTAGTGGAGGGACAGCCTCTCGGGAAAAACTGTTTTTT. Supplemented by reference TRBV19 and TRBJ1-4, the full variable domain reads DGGITQSPKYLFRKEGQNVTLSCEQNLNHDAMYWYRQDPGQGLRLIYYSQIVNDFQKGDIAEGYSVSREKKESFPLTVTSAQKNPTAFYLCASSGGTASREKLFFGSGTQLSVL.

The chain links TRBV5-1 to TRBJ2-1, with 7 bases aligning to TRBD2. The CDR3 sequence is 16 residues long. V trimming: 5 bases; J trimming: 0 bases; junction bases outside the gene matches: 8. Germline V gene data show CDR1 as SGHRS and CDR2 as YFSETQ. CDR3 region: CASSPWGEGSYNEQFF. The DNA for the CDR3 is TGCGCCAGCAGTCCTTGGGGGGAGGGCTCCTACAATGAGCAGTTCTTC.